This T cell receptor beta chain was captured by sequencing in a study of early T cells in non-severe SARS-CoV-2 infection. In the study overall: Sequenced bulk RNA came from whole blood that was unsorted, and chains were unpaired.

The sample holds many counts of this clonotype. Tagging with unique molecular identifiers was applied to individual cDNA molecules. TCRdb fed the 5' RACE reads into MiXCR, producing one record per CDR3 protein. The table shows roughly 30,000 distinct CDR3 sequences, with roughly 5% occurring only once. The CDR3 is 16 amino acids. The junction had 4 bases not matched to a gene; V was cut back by 4 bases and J by 4 bases. Germline CDR1 is ENHRY and CDR2 is SYGVKD. The sample comprised whole blood. The clonotype was recovered from an adult who was a healthcare worker with PCR-confirmed SARS-CoV-2 infection or an uninfected control (not recorded which). The rearrangement uses TRBV10-3 and TRBJ2-1; TRBD2 agrees at 13 bases. The CDR3 here is CAISGTSGSEYNEQFF. The DNA for the CDR3 is TGTGCCATCAGTGGGACTAGCGGGAGTGAGTACAATGAGCAGTTCTTC.